What follows describes a single TCR beta chain. The data were taken from a study of blood T cell repertoires in COVID-19. Study context: PBMCs, B-cell-depleted T cells, or T cells were the source of the cDNA or gDNA that made up the material.

Those enrolled, adults aged 18 to 89 years, came from about two dozen US areas. The study assigned cohorts using participant-reported clinical history. The CDR3 spans 14 residues. The germline gives CDR1 SGHRS, CDR2 YFSETQ. V was trimmed by 5 bases and J by 1 base, leaving 11 bases between them. Libraries were prepared by immunoSEQ multiplex PCR; TCRdb keeps only in-frame clonotypes and omits some of them. In the table there are about 200,000 clones, roughly 87% of which are singletons. The chain uses TRBV5-1 and TRBJ2-3, with a tentative D call TRBD2 (6 bases). Sequencing input: PBMCs or T cells enriched from blood (not recorded which). The receptor was isolated from a woman younger than 45 who had recovered from COVID-19. In DNA form, the CDR3 reads TGCGCCAGCAGGCGGGACGTCGGCACAGATACGCAGTATTTT. It yields the protein CASRRDVGTDTQYF.